The 8 T cell receptor beta chains presented below share a single source sample, sequenced in a study of molecular identifiers for immune sequencing clone quantification. One entry per CDR3 protein results from TCRdb running MiXCR on the PCR reads. The sample has over 300,000 distinct CDR3 sequences; roughly a quarter are singletons. Sequencing was performed on naive CD8+ T cells from blood, with Jurkat cell RNA spiked in. Subset reported: FACS-sorted CD8+CD4-CCR7+CD45RA+ naive T cells. These receptors all stem from a human donor in good health. Some libraries in this study had Jurkat cell RNA spiked in.

V usage is TRBV14 and J usage is TRBJ1-2; D is undetermined. Looked up from germline, CDR1 is SGHDN and CDR2 is FVKESK. The length of the CDR3 is 13 residues. V lost 4 bases to trimming and J lost 4 bases, with 10 bases between them. CDR3 in amino acids: CASSREGFYGYTF. DNA of the CDR3: TGTGCCAGCAGCCGGGAAGGATTCTATGGCTACACCTTC.

This clonotype was seen repeatedly, ten times or more. The rearrangement links TRBV19 to TRBJ2-3; D possibly uses TRBD1 or TRBD2 (5 bases each). CDR3 length equals 15 residues. V lost 4 bases, J lost 5 bases, and 16 bases lay in between. The germline gives CDR1 LNHDA, CDR2 SQIVND (reference sequence). The CDR3 region is CASSTIGTLGDTQYF. Written as DNA, the CDR3 is TGTGCCAGTAGTACTATCGGGACCTTAGGAGATACGCAGTATTTT.

The chain links TRBV2 to TRBJ1-5, with a weak D call TRBD1 (5 bases). This CDR3 region has 14 residues. V lost 2 bases and J 2 bases, leaving 7 bases between the germline ends. In germline, CDR1 is SNHLY, CDR2 FYNNEI. CDR3 sequence reads: CASSELGGNQPQHF. CDR3 coding DNA: TGTGCCAGCAGTGAATTGGGGGGCAATCAGCCCCAGCATTTT.

This clonotype was counted between two and nine times. This chain links TRBV27 with TRBJ1-4, with a weak D call TRBD1 (5 bases). Trimming took 0 bases from V and 7 from J, leaving 9 bases between them. Germline assignment: CDR1 MNHEY and CDR2 SMNVEV (reference sequence). The CDR3 is 14 residues long. CDR3 sequence reads: CASSLSQGVEKLFF. The CDR3 DNA is TGTGCCAGCAGTTTATCTCAGGGAGTTGAAAAACTGTTTTTT.

This clonotype was seen a few times. This chain uses TRBV12-3 or TRBV12-4 with TRBJ2-3; TRBD2 is a possible D gene (6 bases). The CDR3 spans 15 residues. V was cut by 1 base and J by 5 bases, with 13 bases left in between. This CDR3 is CASSLVAPGVDTQYF. For the CDR3, the DNA is TGTGCCAGCAGTTTAGTAGCGCCGGGGGTAGATACGCAGTATTTT.

The chain combines TRBV5-1 with TRBJ2-6, with 7 bases matching TRBD1. The germline V gene encodes CDR1 SGHRS and CDR2 YFSETQ. With V trimmed by 5 bases and J by 0 bases, 11 bases remained unmatched. The CDR3 covers 18 residues. CDR3 DNA: TGCGCCAGCAGTTATCGACAGGGTTCTCTCTCTGGGGCCAACGTCCTGACTTTC. It translates to CASSYRQGSLSGANVLTF.

The chain couples TRBV4-2 to TRBJ2-1; no clear D gene. The CDR3 totals 14 residues. Germline-derived CDR1 and CDR2 are LGHNA and YNFKEQ. Trimming removed 0 bases from V and 7 bases from J, with 10 bases in between. CDR3 loop: CASSQENSRNEQFF. The CDR3 DNA follows: TGTGCCAGCAGCCAAGAAAATAGCAGGAATGAGCAGTTCTTC.

This clonotype came up a few times. The chain has TRBV2 and TRBJ2-7; D may be TRBD1 (6 bases). The CDR3 has 12 residues. CDR1 and CDR2 from the germline V gene are SNHLY and FYNNEI. The V gene lost 6 bases and the J gene lost 5 bases, with 11 bases spanning the gap. CDR3: CASRGQPHEQYF. In DNA, the CDR3 is TGTGCCAGCAGAGGACAGCCTCACGAGCAGTACTTC.